This TCR beta chain was identified in a study of CD8+CD57+ T cells in acquired aplastic anemia. V trimming: 4 bases; J trimming: 1 base; junction bases outside the gene matches: 6. CDR1 MNHEY and CDR2 SMNVEV come from the germline V gene (reference sequence). The CDR3 runs to 16 residues. The patients chosen for sequencing had shown expansion of CD8+CD57+ cells (detected by flow cytometry). Diagnosis of severe acquired aplastic anemia applied to all patients. Profiling that covered TCR beta VDJ and CDR3 relied on genomic DNA as its template. TCRdb called the reads again in MiXCR, with one record for every CDR3 protein. Here the sample spans about 150,000 distinct CDR3 sequences, about 50% being singletons. Findings and limits, study-wide: Under 35 was the count of CD8+ CDR3 sequences that patients shared with controls.

This clonotype has a handful of counts. Its specificity is not known. This sequence originates from a human donor with aplastic anemia. The chain employs TRBV27 and TRBJ1-2; 10 bases are shared with TRBD1. Specimen: sorted CD4+, CD8+, or CD8+CD57+ T cells (not recorded which) from PBMCs. The CDR3 sequence is CASSSSTGGINYGYTF. CDR3 in DNA: TGTGCCAGCAGTTCCTCGACAGGGGGCATTAACTATGGCTACACCTTC.